Each of the 15 T cell receptor beta chains below was sequenced from the same sample in a study of blood T cell dynamics during melanoma immunotherapy. Here immunoSEQ multiplex PCR was the method, and the copy in TCRdb shows in-frame clones only, minus some. The sample contains about 10,000 clones, about 85% of which appear only once. Time point meaning: week 3, after first cycle of checkpoint inhibitor. The material was blood, obtained from a patient treated with checkpoint blockade. The receptors here all came from a human donor with melanoma.

V is TRBV28 and J is TRBJ1-2; 7 positions agree with TRBD1. CDR1 MDHEN and CDR2 SYDVKM come from the germline V gene. The CDR3 has 15 amino acids. Germline trimming cut 6 bases from V and 2 bases from J; bases unmatched to any gene: 9. As DNA, the CDR3 is TGTGCCAGCAGGCGTACAGGGGTGATCAACTATGGCTACACCTTC. This sequence encodes CASRRTGVINYGYTF.

This sequence joins TRBV5-1 and TRBJ2-1, with 10 bases that match TRBD2. The CDR3 is 15 amino acids. Germline-derived CDR1 and CDR2 are SGHRS and YFSETQ. J was trimmed by 3 bases and V by 3 bases; bases with no gene match: 3. The DNA for the CDR3 is TGCGCCAGCAGCTCTACTAGCGGGAACTACAATGAGCAGTTCTTC. It is translated as CASSSTSGNYNEQFF.

The chain combines TRBV6-1 with TRBJ2-1; 9 bases fit TRBD1. The CDR3 is made up of 13 amino acids. CDR1 is MNHNS, CDR2 SASEGT, per germline. V was pared by 6 bases and J by 8 bases, with 5 bases of the junction left unmatched. The CDR3 reads CASSTTGGDEQFF. The DNA for the CDR3 is TGTGCCAGCAGCACGACAGGGGGTGATGAGCAGTTCTTC.

V usage is TRBV18 and J usage is TRBJ1-1, with D possibly matching TRBD1 (5 bases). The CDR3 is made up of 13 amino acids. The V end was cut by 2 bases, the J end by 7 bases, with 11 bases between. CDR1 and CDR2 (germline): KGHSH, LQKENI. CDR3 region: CASSPYSGNEAFF. In nucleotides, the CDR3 is TGTGCCAGCTCACCATACTCAGGGAATGAAGCTTTCTTT. The full variable domain, in which reference TRBV18 and TRBJ1-1 provide the parts outside the CDR3, is NAGVMQNPRHLVRRRGQEARLRCSPMKGHSHVYWYRQLPEEGLKFMVYLQKENIIDESGMPKERFSAEFPKEGPSILRIQQVVRGDSAAYFCASSPYSGNEAFFGQGTRLTVV.

This clone showed up just a few times. The genes are TRBV14 and TRBJ1-2; D is ambiguous. CDR1 is SGHDN and CDR2 is FVKESK in the germline V gene. The CDR3 length is 13 residues. The V gene lost 3 bases and the J gene lost 14 bases, with 19 bases spanning the gap. CDR3: CASSHELRATWTF. In nucleotides, the CDR3 is TGTGCCAGCAGCCATGAACTCCGGGCAACGTGGACCTTC. The full variable domain, completed using reference TRBV14 and TRBJ1-2, is EAGVTQFPSHSVIEKGQTVTLRCDPISGHDNLYWYRRVMGKEIKFLLHFVKESKQDESGMPNNRFLAERTGGTYSTLKVQPAELEDSGVYFCASSHELRATWTFGSGTRLTVV.

This sequence joins TRBV7-2 and TRBJ2-1, with 8 bases fitting TRBD1. CDR3 size: 15 residues. Trimming cost V 5 bases and J 3 bases; bases outside gene matches: 6. Per germline, CDR1 SGHTA and CDR2 FQGNSA. The CDR3 spells CASSGTGTGYNEQFF. The CDR3, as DNA: TGTGCCAGCAGCGGTACCGGGACAGGCTACAATGAGCAGTTCTTC.

The CDR3 reads CAISPDRELFYGYTF. In DNA form, the CDR3 reads TGTGCCATCAGTCCCGACAGGGAACTCTTCTATGGCTACACCTTC. J is TRBJ1-2 and V is TRBV10-3, with 7 bases matching TRBD1. Germline V lookup: CDR1 ENHRY, CDR2 SYGVKD. CDR3 length: 15 amino acids. V shed 5 bases, J shed 4 bases, and the junction held 10 bases outside the gene matches.

The chain recombines TRBV6-6 with TRBJ1-1; no clear D. The germline V gene encodes CDR1 MNHNY and CDR2 SVGAGI (reference sequence). This CDR3 has 12 residues. V gave up 3 bases and J gave up 4 bases, with 6 bases separating them. CDR3 protein: CASSYLGTEAFF. The CDR3 coding sequence is TGTGCCAGCAGTTATCTGGGCACTGAAGCTTTCTTT.

This clone was detected once. The gene calls are TRBV11-2 and TRBJ1-3; TRBD1 agrees at 7 bases. V lost 2 bases to trimming and J lost 3 bases; unmatched junction nucleotides: 4. The CDR3 is 15 amino acids. Germline V CDR1 and CDR2: SGHAT, FQNNGV. CDR3 loop: CASSLKGGGGNTIYF. The CDR3, as DNA: TGTGCCAGCAGCTTAAAAGGGGGCGGTGGAAACACCATATATTTT. The full variable domain, completed using reference TRBV11-2 and TRBJ1-3, is EAGVAQSPRYKIIEKRQSVAFWCNPISGHATLYWYQQILGQGPKLLIQFQNNGVVDDSQLPKDRFSAERLKGVDSTLKIQPAKLEDSAVYLCASSLKGGGGNTIYFGEGSWLTVV.

The CDR3 spells CASSQVPAFSYNEQFF. For the CDR3, the DNA is TGCGCCAGCAGCCAAGTTCCAGCGTTCTCCTACAATGAGCAGTTCTTC. The V and J genes are TRBV4-1 and TRBJ2-1; no definite D call. CDR3 length: 16 amino acids. Trimming shortened V by 1 base and J by 0 bases, and 10 bases separated the two germline ends. CDR1 is MGHRA, CDR2 YSYEKL, per germline.

The rearrangement joins TRBV19 to TRBJ2-2; 10 nucleotides line up with TRBD1. Germline V gene sequence: CDR1 LNHDA, CDR2 SQIVND (reference sequence). Trimming cost V 10 bases and J 5 bases; bases outside gene matches: 10. The CDR3 is 15 residues long. CDR3 nucleotides: TGTGCCACCCTGGACAGGGGGTTATATACCGGGGAGCTGTTTTTT. It specifies CATLDRGLYTGELFF.

This clone was counted a single time. The chain has TRBV5-1 and TRBJ2-1; 9 nucleotides align to TRBD1. The germline V gene encodes CDR1 SGHRS and CDR2 YFSETQ. The length of the CDR3 is 14 residues. J gave up 3 bases and V 4 bases, and 2 bases lay outside the gene matches. CDR3 loop: CASSPGQGYNEQFF. Here the CDR3 DNA reads TGCGCCAGCAGCCCGGGACAGGGCTACAATGAGCAGTTCTTC.

This CDR3 reads CASSLAADYEQYF. In DNA, the CDR3 is TGTGCCAGCAGTCTAGCGGCGGACTACGAGCAGTACTTC. The chain recombines TRBV7-2 with TRBJ2-7, with 7 nucleotides matching TRBD2. This CDR3 is 13 amino acids long. Losses at the gene ends were 6 bases for V and 3 bases for J; bases not matched to a gene: 5. The V gene's germline CDR1 is SGHTA and CDR2 FQGNSA.

The CDR3 DNA reads as TGTGCCAGCAGTTTAGCTATCCCCGTCCTCTCTGGAAACACCATATATTTT. It encodes CASSLAIPVLSGNTIYF. The rearrangement joins TRBV28 to TRBJ1-3; D is undetermined. The germline gives CDR1 MDHEN, CDR2 SYDVKM. V was pared by 2 bases and J by 0 bases, with 14 bases between. The CDR3 length is 17 residues. Combining the CDR3 with reference TRBV28 and TRBJ1-3 gives the whole variable domain DVKVTQSSRYLVKRTGEKVFLECVQDMDHENMFWYRQDPGLGLRLIYFSYDVKMKEKGDIPEGYSVSREKKERFSLILESASTNQTSMYLCASSLAIPVLSGNTIYFGEGSWLTVV.

V gene TRBV14 combines with J gene TRBJ1-1; D is perhaps TRBD1 (6 bases). The germline V and J ends were trimmed by 8 bases and 1 base, with 11 bases remaining between them. Germline-derived CDR1 and CDR2 are SGHDN and FVKESK. This CDR3 has 13 amino acids. The DNA of the CDR3 is TGTGCCAGCGGCGGACAGAGGAACACTGAAGCTTTCTTT. Its protein product is CASGGQRNTEAFF.